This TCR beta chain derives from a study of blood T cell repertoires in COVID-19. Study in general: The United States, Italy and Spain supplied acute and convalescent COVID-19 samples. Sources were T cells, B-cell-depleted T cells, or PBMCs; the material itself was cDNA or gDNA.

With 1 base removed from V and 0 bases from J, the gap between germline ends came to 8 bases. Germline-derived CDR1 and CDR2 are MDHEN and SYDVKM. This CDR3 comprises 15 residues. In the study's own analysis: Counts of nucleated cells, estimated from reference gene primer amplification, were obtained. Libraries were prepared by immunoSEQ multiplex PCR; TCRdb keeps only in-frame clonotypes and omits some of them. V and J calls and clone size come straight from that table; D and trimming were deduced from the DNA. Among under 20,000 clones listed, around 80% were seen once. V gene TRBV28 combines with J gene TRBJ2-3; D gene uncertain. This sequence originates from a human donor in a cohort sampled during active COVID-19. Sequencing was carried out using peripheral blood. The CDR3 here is CASSLSISSTDTQYF. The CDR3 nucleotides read TGTGCCAGCAGTTTATCAATTTCCAGCACAGATACGCAGTATTTT.